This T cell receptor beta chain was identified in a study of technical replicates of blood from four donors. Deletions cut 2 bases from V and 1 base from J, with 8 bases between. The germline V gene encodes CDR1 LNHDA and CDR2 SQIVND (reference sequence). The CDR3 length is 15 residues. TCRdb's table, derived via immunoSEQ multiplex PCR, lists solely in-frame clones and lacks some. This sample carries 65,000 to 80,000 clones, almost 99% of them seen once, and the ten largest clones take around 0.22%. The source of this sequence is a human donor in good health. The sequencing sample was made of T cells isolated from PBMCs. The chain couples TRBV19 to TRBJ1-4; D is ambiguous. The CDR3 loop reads CASSIRGGTNEKLFF. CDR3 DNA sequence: TGTGCCAGTAGTATACGCGGAGGAACTAATGAAAAACTGTTTTTT.